These 22 T cell receptor beta chains were all obtained from the same sample, sequenced in a study of technical replicates of blood from a few donors. The table came from immunoSEQ multiplex PCR; TCRdb's copy has only in-frame clones and leaves some out. The repertoire holds around 79,000 clones, over 90% seen once, with under 0.5% in the top ten. The sequenced material came from T cells isolated from PBMCs. Receptor source: a human donor in good health.

The chain carries TRBV10-3 and TRBJ1-5; TRBD1 agrees at 7 bases. CDR3 length equals 14 residues. J lost 3 bases, V lost 2 bases, and 1 base had no gene match. Germline CDR1 ENHRY, CDR2 SYGVKD. The CDR3 reads CAISEGQDNQPQHF. CDR3 nucleotide sequence: TGTGCCATCAGTGAGGGACAGGACAATCAGCCCCAGCATTTT.

A note on this clone: Other DNA sequences from this sample encode an identical CDR3 as well. The rearrangement links TRBV6-5 to TRBJ1-1; TRBD1 is a possible D gene (6 bases). Germline CDR1 reads MNHEY; CDR2 reads SVGAGI. CDR3 size: 13 residues. V lost 2 bases, J lost 4 bases, and 8 bases lay in between. CDR3: CASSYNRATEAFF. CDR3 nucleotides: TGTGCCAGCAGTTACAACAGGGCCACTGAAGCTTTCTTT.

V gene TRBV5-8 combines with J gene TRBJ2-7; D is perhaps TRBD1 (5 bases). V was clipped by 9 bases and J by 2 bases, with 9 bases between them. The CDR3 loop spans 11 amino acids. From germline, CDR1 is SGHTS and CDR2 YDEGEE. CDR3 protein: CANGQAYEQYF. The DNA of the CDR3 is TGTGCCAACGGACAAGCCTACGAGCAGTACTTC.

CDR3 in amino acids: CASSLAGTPEGYTF. The CDR3 DNA is TGTGCCAGCAGCTTAGCTGGGACTCCCGAGGGCTACACCTTC. The chain recombines TRBV11-2 with TRBJ1-2, with D perhaps TRBD1 (5 bases). The CDR3 length is 14 residues. Germline V gene sequence: CDR1 SGHAT, CDR2 FQNNGV. The ends were cut back, 1 base at V and 8 bases at J, with 14 bases in the middle. Supplemented by reference TRBV11-2 and TRBJ1-2, the full variable domain reads EAGVAQSPRYKIIEKRQSVAFWCNPISGHATLYWYQQILGQGPKLLIQFQNNGVVDDSQLPKDRFSAERLKGVDSTLKIQPAKLEDSAVYLCASSLAGTPEGYTFGSGTRLTVV.

J is TRBJ2-7 and V is TRBV14, with TRBD1 matching 8 bases. CDR1 and CDR2 (germline): SGHDN, FVKESK. The CDR3 contains 14 residues. V lost 4 bases, J lost 3 bases, and 5 bases stayed unmatched. This CDR3 is CASSRKQGGYEQYF. CDR3 coding DNA: TGTGCCAGCAGCCGGAAACAGGGGGGCTACGAGCAGTACTTC. Variable domain in full (rest from reference TRBV14 and TRBJ2-7): EAGVTQFPSHSVIEKGQTVTLRCDPISGHDNLYWYRRVMGKEIKFLLHFVKESKQDESGMPNNRFLAERTGGTYSTLKVQPAELEDSGVYFCASSRKQGGYEQYFGPGTRLTVT.

This chain links TRBV6-6 with TRBJ1-1; D perhaps matches TRBD1 (5 bases). Trimming stripped 6 bases from V and 0 bases from J, with 11 bases between. This CDR3 is 14 amino acids long. Per the germline V gene, CDR1 is MNHNY and CDR2 is SVGAGI (reference sequence). The CDR3 nucleotides are TGTGCCAGCAGGGACAACACTATGAACACTGAAGCTTTCTTT. This encodes CASRDNTMNTEAFF.

V is TRBV2 and J is TRBJ2-7, with D perhaps matching TRBD1 (6 bases). V was shortened by 4 bases and J by 1 base, with 11 bases between the two germline ends. Per the germline V gene, CDR1 is SNHLY and CDR2 is FYNNEI. The CDR3 length is 14 residues. The CDR3 region has the DNA TGTGCCAGCAGTGTTGGGACACGTTCCTACGAGCAGTACTTC. Encoded protein: CASSVGTRSYEQYF.

The CDR3 protein is CASSLGTGSSYGYTF. CDR3 DNA sequence: TGTGCCAGTAGTTTAGGAACAGGGAGTTCCTATGGCTACACCTTC. The V gene is TRBV19, the J gene TRBJ1-2; possibly TRBD1 for D (6 bases). The CDR3 runs 15 residues. Germline CDR1 reads LNHDA; CDR2 reads SQIVND (reference sequence). The germline V and J ends were trimmed by 5 bases and 4 bases, with 17 bases remaining between them.

V is TRBV27 and J is TRBJ2-7; D remains ambiguous. The germline V gene encodes CDR1 MNHEY and CDR2 SMNVEV (reference sequence). The length of the CDR3 is 12 residues. Trimming took 6 bases from V and 2 from J, leaving 8 bases between them. The CDR3 DNA reads as TGTGCCAGCAGCCAGATACCCTACGAGCAGTACTTC. Translation: CASSQIPYEQYF.

This clone showed up just a few times. The chain couples TRBV29-1 to TRBJ1-1, with unresolved D. V was clipped by 0 bases and J by 4 bases, with 18 bases between them. The CDR3 is 16 amino acids. Germline loops: CDR1 SQVTM, CDR2 ANQGSEA. The CDR3 is CSVEDSSGGALTEAFF. In DNA form, the CDR3 reads TGCAGCGTTGAAGACTCGAGCGGAGGCGCCCTCACTGAAGCTTTCTTT.

V usage is TRBV2 and J usage is TRBJ2-7; 14 bases line up with TRBD2. The CDR3 spans 14 residues. The V and J ends lost 7 bases and 5 bases, in that order; junction bases with no gene match: 4. Germline V gene lookup returns CDR1 SNHLY and CDR2 FYNNEI. This CDR3 reads CASTWTSGRNEQYF. The CDR3 nucleotides read TGTGCCAGCACCTGGACTAGCGGGAGGAACGAGCAGTACTTC.

The chain has TRBV4-3 and TRBJ2-4; D call uncertain. The germline V and J ends were trimmed by 0 bases and 0 bases, with 6 bases remaining between them. The CDR3 sequence is 15 residues long. Germline CDR1 LGHNA, CDR2 YSLEER. The CDR3 here is CASSQDGLAKNIQYF. The CDR3 bases are TGCGCCAGCAGCCAAGACGGTTTAGCCAAAAACATTCAGTACTTC.

The CDR3 sequence is CASIQGTSATGELFF. The CDR3 nucleotides read TGCGCCAGCATACAAGGGACTAGCGCTACCGGGGAGCTGTTTTTT. J is TRBJ2-2 and V is TRBV5-1; 10 bases are shared with TRBD2. The junction had 7 bases not matched to a gene; V was cut back by 6 bases and J by 5 bases. The CDR3 totals 15 residues. CDR1 is SGHRS and CDR2 is YFSETQ in the germline V gene.

The chain is built from TRBV25-1 and TRBJ2-1; TRBD1 matches at 8 bases. In germline, CDR1 is MGHDK, CDR2 SYGVNS. This CDR3 is built from 14 residues. Trimming cost V 5 bases and J 7 bases; bases outside gene matches: 7. This CDR3 reads CASSTGGNSNEQFF. The DNA for the CDR3 is TGTGCCAGCAGTACAGGGGGAAATTCGAATGAGCAGTTCTTC.

The rearrangement joins TRBV19 to TRBJ1-1; D ambiguous. Between the trimmed V and J ends, which lost 7 bases and 5 bases, there was a span of 11 bases. The CDR3 spans 12 residues. The germline V gene encodes CDR1 LNHDA and CDR2 SQIVND (reference sequence). Written as DNA, the CDR3 is TGTGCCAGTATTAAAGCGAGGACTGAAGCTTTCTTT. Residues: CASIKARTEAFF. Complete variable domain (other parts from reference TRBV19 and TRBJ1-1): DGGITQSPKYLFRKEGQNVTLSCEQNLNHDAMYWYRQDPGQGLRLIYYSQIVNDFQKGDIAEGYSVSREKKESFPLTVTSAQKNPTAFYLCASIKARTEAFFGQGTRLTVV.

This chain uses TRBV9 with TRBJ2-3, with TRBD2 matching over 7 bases. The germline V gene encodes CDR1 SGDLS and CDR2 YYNGEE. The CDR3 totals 14 residues. V lost 2 bases, J lost 3 bases, and 3 bases stayed unmatched. The CDR3 loop is CASSVGGSTDTQYF. The CDR3, as DNA: TGTGCCAGCAGCGTGGGCGGGAGTACAGATACGCAGTATTTT.

The chain links TRBV29-1 to TRBJ2-7; 10 nucleotides line up with TRBD1. V lost 7 bases to trimming and J lost 3 bases; unmatched junction nucleotides: 3. CDR1 SQVTM and CDR2 ANQGSEA come from the germline V gene. CDR3 length: 12 amino acids. CDR3 sequence (DNA): TGCAGCGCTGGACAGGGGGGCTACGAGCAGTACTTC. Residues: CSAGQGGYEQYF.

V usage is TRBV5-4 and J usage is TRBJ1-1, with a weak D call TRBD1 (5 bases). There are 17 residues in the CDR3. The germline CDR1 and CDR2 sequences are SGHNT and YYREEE (reference sequence). The ends were cut back, 0 bases at V and 3 bases at J, with 18 bases in the middle. The CDR3 nucleotides are TGTGCCAGCAGCTTGGTAGTAGGAGGGGTTCGAGACACTGAAGCTTTCTTT. It is translated as CASSLVVGGVRDTEAFF.

The CDR3 loop reads CASSFRTREGSSYNEQFF. The CDR3 coding sequence is TGTGCCAGCAGCTTTAGGACTAGAGAGGGGAGCTCCTACAATGAGCAGTTCTTC. The gene calls are TRBV7-9 and TRBJ2-1; 7 bases align to TRBD2. Looked up from germline, CDR1 is SEHNR and CDR2 is FQNEAQ (reference sequence). The CDR3 loop spans 18 amino acids. J lost 0 bases, V lost 3 bases, and 11 bases had no gene match.

In its sample, this clone was seen once. The J gene is TRBJ1-1, the V gene TRBV4-1; D is perhaps TRBD1 (5 bases). The germline V gene has CDR1 MGHRA and CDR2 YSYEKL. The CDR3 runs 13 residues. V was shortened by 4 bases and J by 0 bases, with 6 bases between the two germline ends. This CDR3 reads CASSPGLNTEAFF. Written as DNA, the CDR3 is TGCGCCAGCAGCCCAGGGCTGAACACTGAAGCTTTCTTT.

The chain combines TRBV4-3 with TRBJ2-1; D remains ambiguous. The CDR3 extends over 15 amino acids. Germline loops: CDR1 LGHNA, CDR2 YSLEER. Deletions cut 4 bases from V and 0 bases from J, with 10 bases between. The CDR3 DNA reads TGCGCCAGCAGCCTCACAGTTATCTCCTACAATGAGCAGTTCTTC. Amino acids: CASSLTVISYNEQFF.

The V and J genes are TRBV4-1 and TRBJ2-7; the match to TRBD2 covers 10 bases. J lost 6 bases, V lost 0 bases, and 8 bases had no gene match. Germline-derived CDR1 and CDR2 are MGHRA and YSYEKL. The CDR3 extends over 16 amino acids. The CDR3 spells CASSQDPLAGVPEQYF. The CDR3 DNA reads as TGCGCCAGCAGCCAAGACCCTCTAGCGGGAGTACCCGAGCAGTACTTC.